This T cell receptor (beta chain) was sequenced during a study of T cell responses to AZD1222 COVID-19 vaccine. As for this clone: Its antigen is unidentified.

Trimming at V came to 3 bases and at J to 7 bases, leaving 14 bases not matched to a gene. CDR3 size: 16 residues. CDR1 and CDR2 (germline): SGHDT, YYEEEE. Repertoires were generated with immunoSEQ multiplex PCR, while TCRdb's copy carries only in-frame clones and drops some. Found here are tens of thousands of clones, around nine tenths of them singletons; the top ten hold about 15%. General study points: Of the AZD1222 recipients, only five to seven were seropositive at baseline. Regions 160-218 and 743-854 held dominance among vaccine-associated CD4 TCRs, which spanned spike. The reported proportion of spike-specific TCRs targeting unmutated variant regions was nearly half. Two AZD1222 administrations were followed by greater Spike-specific TCR breadth and depth.

The chain links TRBV5-6 to TRBJ1-1; 8 bases align to TRBD1. The receptor was isolated from an adult who received the AZD1222 COVID-19 vaccine. Sequencing used peripheral blood, obtained 28 days after the second AZD1222 dose. The CDR3 reads CASSSVPGQDRDEAFF. CDR3 DNA sequence: TGTGCCAGCAGCTCGGTCCCGGGACAGGACCGGGATGAAGCTTTCTTT.